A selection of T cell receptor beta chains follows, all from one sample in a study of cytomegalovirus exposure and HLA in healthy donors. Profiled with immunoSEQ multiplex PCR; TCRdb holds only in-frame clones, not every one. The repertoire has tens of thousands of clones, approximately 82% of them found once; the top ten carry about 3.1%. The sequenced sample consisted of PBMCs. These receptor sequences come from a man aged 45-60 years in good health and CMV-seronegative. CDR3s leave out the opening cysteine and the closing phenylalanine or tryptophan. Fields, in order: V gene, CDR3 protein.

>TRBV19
ASSLWTGAPTTEAF
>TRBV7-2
ASSYYPGQGAGGYT
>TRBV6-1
ASETGSSGNQPQH
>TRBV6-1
ASSEVAGGARGYT
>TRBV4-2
ASSQDISGNYEQY
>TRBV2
ASSETPLKKSGELF
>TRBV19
ASSVDTGTNQPQH
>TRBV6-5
ASSYGGVNTGELF
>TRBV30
AWKLRVGPGNTEAF
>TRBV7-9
SSSPSIVSQY